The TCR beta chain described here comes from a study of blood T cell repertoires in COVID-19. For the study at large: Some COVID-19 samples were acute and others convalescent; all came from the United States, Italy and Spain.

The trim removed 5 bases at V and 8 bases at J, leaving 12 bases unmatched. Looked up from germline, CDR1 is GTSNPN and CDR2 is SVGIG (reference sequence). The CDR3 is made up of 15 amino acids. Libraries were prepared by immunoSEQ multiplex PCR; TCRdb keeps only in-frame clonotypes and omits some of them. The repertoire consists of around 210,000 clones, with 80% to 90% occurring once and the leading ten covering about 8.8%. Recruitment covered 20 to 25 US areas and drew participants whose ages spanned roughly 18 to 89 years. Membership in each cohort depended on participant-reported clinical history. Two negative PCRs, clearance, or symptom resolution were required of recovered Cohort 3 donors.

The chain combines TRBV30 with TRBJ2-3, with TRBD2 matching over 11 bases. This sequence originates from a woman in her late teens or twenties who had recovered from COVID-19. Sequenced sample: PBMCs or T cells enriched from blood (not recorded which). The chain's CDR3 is CAWGLLAGDLGTQYF. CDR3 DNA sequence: TGTGCCTGGGGCCTACTAGCGGGAGACCTTGGTACGCAGTATTTT.